One and the same sample provided the 14 T cell receptor beta chains below, sequenced in a study of blood T cell repertoires in COVID-19. The protocol was immunoSEQ multiplex PCR, while the TCRdb copy is restricted to in-frame clones and leaves out a portion. The profile shows approximately 200,000 clones, roughly 87% of them singletons. The sequencing sample was made of PBMCs or T cells enriched from blood (not recorded which). Every receptor here comes from a man between 18 and 29 years old with acute COVID-19.

The CDR3 DNA reads TGTGCCAGCAGCTTCGACAGGATAGCTGTCTATGGCTACACCTTC. The encoded protein is CASSFDRIAVYGYTF. The V and J genes are TRBV5-5 and TRBJ1-2; D may be TRBD1 (6 bases). Trimming removed 2 bases at V and 4 bases at J, with 15 bases between. This CDR3 has 15 residues. Germline CDR1 SGHKS, CDR2 YYEKEE (reference sequence).

The rearrangement links TRBV2 to TRBJ2-2; D is possibly TRBD2 (6 bases). The CDR3 extends over 13 amino acids. V shed 8 bases and J shed 3 bases, with 10 bases lying between them. Looked up from germline, CDR1 is SNHLY and CDR2 is FYNNEI. The CDR3 is CASGGRYTGELFF. The CDR3 DNA reads as TGTGCCAGCGGGGGGAGGTACACCGGGGAGCTGTTTTTT.

The chain links TRBV7-2 to TRBJ2-5; 8 nucleotides align to TRBD2. Unmatched junction bases numbered 6, after V lost 5 bases and J lost 4 bases. The CDR3 sequence is 14 residues long. The V gene's germline CDR1 is SGHTA and CDR2 FQGNSA. The CDR3 reads CASSPVLAGETQYF. CDR3 nucleotide sequence: TGTGCCAGCAGCCCAGTTCTAGCGGGAGAGACCCAGTACTTC.

The chain carries TRBV2 and TRBJ2-7; D not resolved. The CDR3 is made up of 11 amino acids. Germline loops: CDR1 SNHLY, CDR2 FYNNEI. Trimming left V 8 bases short and J 7 bases short, with 12 bases between. The CDR3 DNA is TGTGCCAGCGGGTATGAAGCGGAGCAGTACTTC. Encoded protein: CASGYEAEQYF.

The chain joins TRBV24-1 to TRBJ2-1; 8 positions agree with TRBD2. In germline, CDR1 is KGHDR, CDR2 SFDVKD. V shed 3 bases and J 8 bases; nucleotides not matched to a gene: 11. The CDR3 spans 16 residues. Here the CDR3 DNA reads TGTGCCACCAGTGATGTAACCGGGACTAGAATCCATGAGCAGTTCTTC. It codes for CATSDVTGTRIHEQFF.

In DNA, the CDR3 is TGCGCCAGCAGCTTGTTTGGCGGTTCAACTAGCGGGTTGGCCGGGGAGCTGTTTTTT. Its translation is CASSLFGGSTSGLAGELFF. V gene TRBV5-1 combines with J gene TRBJ2-2, with 9 nucleotides matching TRBD2. CDR3 length: 19 amino acids. J was trimmed by 6 bases and V by 1 base; bases with no gene match: 16. The germline gives CDR1 SGHRS, CDR2 YFSETQ.

The chain has TRBV2 and TRBJ2-3; 9 nucleotides match TRBD2. CDR1 SNHLY and CDR2 FYNNEI come from the germline V gene. The junction had 6 bases not matched to a gene; V was cut back by 6 bases and J by 2 bases. The length of the CDR3 is 15 residues. As DNA, the CDR3 is TGTGCCAGCAGCGCAGGACTAGCGCTCACAGATACGCAGTATTTT. Amino acid sequence: CASSAGLALTDTQYF.

The CDR3 DNA follows: TGCGCCACGTCGTCTGGCAGCTCTGGAAACACCATATATTTT. Its translation: CATSSGSSGNTIYF. V gene TRBV10-2 combines with J gene TRBJ1-3; no reliable D call. Trimming removed 10 bases at V and 0 bases at J, with 13 bases between. Per germline, CDR1 WSHSY and CDR2 SAAADI. The CDR3 loop spans 14 amino acids.

This rearrangement joins TRBV19 to TRBJ1-4, with D hard to call. Germline assignment: CDR1 LNHDA and CDR2 SQIVND (reference sequence). Trimming took off 3 bases at V and 6 bases at J, with 8 bases between the two ends. The CDR3 has 13 amino acids. This chain's CDR3 is CASSIFRDEKLFF. The CDR3 DNA sequence: TGTGCCAGTAGTATCTTTCGGGATGAAAAACTGTTTTTT.

Here the CDR3 DNA reads TGTGCCAGCAGCTATATCGGGACAGGGGTTTCTCAGCCCCAGCATTTT. Translating it yields CASSYIGTGVSQPQHF. J is TRBJ1-5 and V is TRBV5-4, with TRBD1 matching over 10 bases. The germline V gene encodes CDR1 SGHNT and CDR2 YYREEE (reference sequence). The CDR3 runs 16 residues. V was clipped by 3 bases and J by 6 bases; unmatched bases: 9.

The CDR3 sequence is CASSKKRTGYQVDTQYF. The DNA of the CDR3 is TGTGCCAGCAGCAAAAAACGGACAGGGTACCAGGTAGATACGCAGTATTTT. The chain joins TRBV21-1 to TRBJ2-3; the table's D call, TRBD1, has no DNA check behind it. TRBV21-1 is described as a pseudogene. This CDR3 region has 17 residues.

The rearrangement joins TRBV2 to TRBJ1-5; 10 nucleotides agree with TRBD1. The V gene end was trimmed by 5 bases and the J gene end by 5 bases; junction bases not matched to a gene: 6. The CDR3 extends over 15 amino acids. Germline loops: CDR1 SNHLY, CDR2 FYNNEI. The CDR3 here is CASSPDRGRHQPQHF. CDR3 nucleotide sequence: TGTGCCAGCAGTCCTGACAGGGGGCGTCATCAGCCCCAGCATTTT.

This clone has a single count. V gene TRBV7-6 combines with J gene TRBJ2-1; D may be TRBD2 (6 bases). CDR3 length: 16 amino acids. Germline assignment: CDR1 SGHVS and CDR2 FNYEAQ. V lost 1 base and J 0 bases, leaving 10 bases between the germline ends. In nucleotides, the CDR3 is TGTGCCAGCAGCTTAGTTGGGAGGAGCTCCTACAATGAGCAGTTCTTC. This sequence encodes CASSLVGRSSYNEQFF.

The chain combines TRBV2 with TRBJ2-5; maybe TRBD1 (5 bases). The CDR3 sequence is 14 residues long. The germline V and J ends were trimmed by 8 bases and 4 bases, with 17 bases remaining between them. The germline V gene has CDR1 SNHLY and CDR2 FYNNEI. DNA for the CDR3: TGTGCCAGCCGCCCTCGACAGAACATAGAGACCCAGTACTTC. Translating it yields CASRPRQNIETQYF.